One and the same sample provided the 20 T cell receptor beta chains below, sequenced in a study of cytomegalovirus exposure and HLA in healthy donors. The PCR had 60 Vbeta and 13 Jbeta primers. The data were produced by immunoSEQ multiplex PCR, yet TCRdb's version contains in-frame clones alone and is incomplete. The table shows roughly 120,000 clones, with nearly 80% occurring only once. The sample consisted of PBMCs. These receptors came from a young woman in good health and CMV-seropositive.

The CDR3 loop is CASSQRRDSYEQYF. The CDR3 nucleotides read TGTGCCAGCAGTCAGCGCAGGGACTCCTACGAGCAGTACTTC. This sequence joins TRBV6-5 and TRBJ2-7, with D possibly TRBD1 on 5 matching bases. CDR3 length equals 14 residues. V gave up 5 bases and J gave up 0 bases, with 11 bases separating them. Germline-derived CDR1 and CDR2 are MNHEY and SVGAGI.

J is TRBJ2-3 and V is TRBV7-2, with TRBD1 matching 8 bases. This CDR3 is 14 amino acids long. V was pared by 5 bases and J by 5 bases, with 6 bases of the junction left unmatched. In germline, CDR1 is SGHTA, CDR2 FQGNSA. The CDR3 loop reads CASSGNRGKDTQYF. For the CDR3, the DNA is TGTGCCAGCAGCGGTAACAGGGGGAAAGATACGCAGTATTTT.

This clone was recorded once. This rearrangement joins TRBV27 to TRBJ1-4; a possible D gene is TRBD1 (5 bases). The CDR3 is 15 amino acids. V was cut by 6 bases and J by 1 base, with 12 bases left in between. The germline V gene encodes CDR1 MNHEY and CDR2 SMNVEV (reference sequence). Here the CDR3 DNA reads TGTGCCAGCAGGCGGGACTATGGAACTAATGAAAAACTGTTTTTT. This translates into CASRRDYGTNEKLFF.

The genes are TRBV4-2 and TRBJ2-1; D is perhaps TRBD2 (6 bases). Germline V gene data show CDR1 as LGHNA and CDR2 as YNFKEQ. The V end was cut by 3 bases, the J end by 9 bases, with 9 bases between. CDR3 size: 12 residues. CDR3 DNA: TGTGCCAGCAGCCAGGACTATCTTGAGCAGTTCTTC. Translated: CASSQDYLEQFF.

J is TRBJ1-1 and V is TRBV7-9; D unresolved. Germline CDR1 is SEHNR and CDR2 is FQNEAQ (reference sequence). The CDR3 length is 12 residues. The V and J ends lost 5 bases and 5 bases respectively, with 9 bases between them. This CDR3 is CASSPGRTEAFF. CDR3 sequence (DNA): TGTGCCAGCAGCCCCGGGAGGACTGAAGCTTTCTTT. The full variable domain, its missing parts supplied by reference TRBV7-9 and TRBJ1-1, is DTGVSQNPRHKITKRGQNVTFRCDPISEHNRLYWYRQTLGQGPEFLTYFQNEAQLEKSRLLSDRFSAERPKGSFSTLEIQRTEQGDSAMYLCASSPGRTEAFFGQGTRLTVV.

The chain employs TRBV6-6 and TRBJ1-2, with a weak D call TRBD1 (6 bases). The V gene lost 6 bases and the J gene lost 4 bases, with 18 bases spanning the gap. The CDR3 has 15 residues. Per the germline V gene, CDR1 is MNHNY and CDR2 is SVGAGI (reference sequence). For the CDR3, the DNA is TGTGCCAGCAGCCCCGTTCCTCTCAGGGGCTATGGCTACACCTTC. As protein: CASSPVPLRGYGYTF.

The chain links TRBV5-4 to TRBJ2-5; TRBD2 matches 13 bases. This CDR3 spans 19 amino acids. J gave up 2 bases and V 0 bases, and 10 bases lay outside the gene matches. Germline CDR1 is SGHNT and CDR2 is YYREEE (reference sequence). The CDR3 nucleotides are TGTGCCAGCAGCTTGGGGCCGGGGGGACTAGCGGGACTGCAAGAGACCCAGTACTTC. It yields the protein CASSLGPGGLAGLQETQYF.

The J gene is TRBJ1-4, the V gene TRBV7-6, with D hard to call. CDR1 is SGHVS and CDR2 is FNYEAQ in the germline V gene. The CDR3 runs to 13 residues. Trimming shortened V by 1 base and J by 7 bases, and 7 bases separated the two germline ends. CDR3 loop: CASSLGVSEKLFF. The CDR3 bases are TGTGCCAGCAGCTTAGGAGTTAGTGAAAAACTGTTTTTT.

The rearrangement joins TRBV6-1 to TRBJ1-1; the D is unclear. Germline values: CDR1 MNHNS, CDR2 SASEGT. The CDR3 length is 13 residues. V was cut by 6 bases and J by 1 base, with 9 bases left in between. The CDR3 sequence: CASRVTANTEAFF. The CDR3 nucleotides read TGTGCCAGCAGAGTAACAGCGAACACTGAAGCTTTCTTT.

This clone appeared a single time. V and J are TRBV28 and TRBJ2-1, with TRBD2 matching 14 bases. Germline trimming cut 11 bases from V and 9 bases from J; bases unmatched to any gene: 6. From germline, CDR1 is MDHEN and CDR2 SYDVKM. The CDR3 totals 13 residues. In DNA form, the CDR3 reads TGTGCCTCCCGGACTAGCGGGGGGTCTGAGCAGTTCTTC. It encodes CASRTSGGSEQFF.

The rearrangement uses TRBV4-3 and TRBJ2-2; D is undetermined. The CDR3 has 19 amino acids. Trimming pared 1 base from V and 0 bases from J, leaving 18 bases between. Germline values: CDR1 LGHNA, CDR2 YSLEER. The CDR3 nucleotides are TGCGCCAGCAGCCAAGCGGTCCAGACTTACATATCGAACACCGGGGAGCTGTTTTTT. Its translation is CASSQAVQTYISNTGELFF.

This chain links TRBV18 with TRBJ1-1, with TRBD1 matching over 9 bases. In germline, CDR1 is KGHSH, CDR2 LQKENI. V lost 5 bases to trimming and J lost 3 bases; unmatched junction nucleotides: 4. The CDR3 runs to 14 residues. The CDR3 loop is CASSVQGADTEAFF. The CDR3 DNA reads TGTGCCAGCTCAGTACAGGGGGCGGACACTGAAGCTTTCTTT.

CDR3: CASSLGDRYYGYTF. CDR3 bases: TGTGCCAGCAGCTTGGGGGACAGGTACTATGGCTACACCTTC. The chain is built from TRBV5-4 and TRBJ1-2, with 8 nucleotides matching TRBD1. V gave up 0 bases and J gave up 3 bases; unmatched junction bases: 1. Germline loops: CDR1 SGHNT, CDR2 YYREEE (reference sequence). The CDR3 covers 14 residues.

This clone has a single count. The rearrangement uses TRBV15 and TRBJ2-7; TRBD2 aligns across 7 bases. V trimming: 6 bases; J trimming: 5 bases; junction bases outside the gene matches: 13. CDR3 length: 15 residues. Germline lookup yields CDR1 LNHNV and CDR2 YYDKDF (reference sequence). The DNA of the CDR3 is TGTGCCACCAGTTTTACAGCGGGGAAGTACCACGAGCAGTACTTC. It encodes CATSFTAGKYHEQYF.

The V and J genes are TRBV19 and TRBJ1-4; 7 bases match TRBD1. This CDR3 spans 15 amino acids. Unmatched junction bases numbered 3, after V lost 5 bases and J lost 0 bases. Germline CDR1 LNHDA, CDR2 SQIVND (reference sequence). This CDR3 is CASSVGTATNEKLFF. The CDR3 bases are TGTGCCAGTAGTGTCGGGACAGCAACTAATGAAAAACTGTTTTTT.

The V and J genes are TRBV28 and TRBJ1-5; D uncertain. The CDR3 runs 17 residues. Germline CDR1 reads MDHEN; CDR2 reads SYDVKM. Trimming left V 9 bases short and J 7 bases short, with 28 bases between. The CDR3 spells CASKTKRGRINGQPQHF. In nucleotides, the CDR3 is TGTGCCAGTAAAACCAAACGAGGCCGGATAAACGGACAGCCCCAGCATTTT.

The chain links TRBV5-5 to TRBJ2-4, with TRBD2 matching 11 bases. Germline loops: CDR1 SGHKS, CDR2 YYEKEE (reference sequence). The V and J ends lost 3 bases and 4 bases, in that order; junction bases with no gene match: 9. CDR3 size: 17 residues. CDR3 sequence (DNA): TGTGCCAGCAGCTCGTCCCCACTAGCGGGGGTAAAAAACATTCAGTACTTC. Protein product: CASSSSPLAGVKNIQYF.

The chain links TRBV28 to TRBJ1-2; D is unresolved. The CDR3 runs 13 residues. Germline V lookup: CDR1 MDHEN, CDR2 SYDVKM. V shed 4 bases and J shed 7 bases, with 13 bases lying between them. The CDR3 nucleotides read TGTGCCAGCAGTTCCCCGGCGGGCTCTGGCTACACCTTC. Protein product: CASSSPAGSGYTF.

The rearrangement links TRBV6-6 to TRBJ1-5; unclear D gene. V dropped 2 bases and J dropped 4 bases, with 12 bases sitting between them. Germline V gene data show CDR1 as MNHNY and CDR2 as SVGAGI (reference sequence). The CDR3 loop spans 15 amino acids. For the CDR3, the DNA is TGTGCCAGCAGTTACCTTAAAGGGAGAAATCAGCCCCAGCATTTT. Residues: CASSYLKGRNQPQHF.

The chain employs TRBV7-2 and TRBJ2-2, with a weak D call TRBD1 (6 bases). Germline-derived CDR1 and CDR2 are SGHTA and FQGNSA. This CDR3 has 14 residues. Trimming took off 6 bases at V and 4 bases at J, with 12 bases between the two ends. CDR3 amino acids: CASSPGTRTGELFF. DNA of the CDR3: TGTGCCAGCAGTCCCGGGACACGCACCGGGGAGCTGTTTTTT.